Presented here are 23 T cell receptor beta chains from one specimen sequenced in a study of blood T cell repertoires in COVID-19 (dated by TCRdb to 2018 to 2020). Library method: the immunoSEQ multiplex PCR assay. TCRdb took this table from immuneACCESS and kept in-frame rearrangements with V and J called. Such tables lack part of the clones; where checked against another copy, unresolved V genes explain under half of the gap, and the rest is unexplained. Counted in this sample were about 120,000 clones; 90% of them appeared once. Of the sample, 3.8% is held by the ten largest clones. The material sequenced was peripheral blood. These receptors came from a woman aged 55-69 years with COVID-19, enrolled during active disease.

The chain recombines TRBV5-4 with TRBJ1-2; TRBD1 matches at 11 bases. The CDR3 sequence is 16 residues long. The trim removed 3 bases at V and 7 bases at J, leaving 11 bases unmatched. Germline V CDR1 and CDR2: SGHNT, YYREEE (reference sequence). The CDR3 DNA follows: TGTGCCAGCAGCTATGGACAGGGGGCTATTTTAAGTGGCTACACCTTC. Protein sequence: CASSYGQGAILSGYTF.

The chain employs TRBV25-1 and TRBJ1-3; D ambiguous. Trimming took 0 bases from V and 0 from J, leaving 9 bases between them. This CDR3 contains 16 residues. Germline CDR1 MGHDK, CDR2 SYGVNS. The DNA for the CDR3 is TGTGCCAGCAGTGAATATAAGAGGAGCTCTGGAAACACCATATATTTT. Protein product: CASSEYKRSSGNTIYF.

This chain joins TRBV9 and TRBJ2-4; 9 bases are shared with TRBD1. The length of the CDR3 is 16 residues. Germline-derived CDR1 and CDR2 are SGDLS and YYNGEE. Trimming cost V 3 bases and J 2 bases; bases outside gene matches: 6. CDR3 DNA sequence: TGTGCCAGCAGCGAAACAGGGGGCGCATCCAAAAACATTCAGTACTTC. It codes for CASSETGGASKNIQYF.

This clone was detected a few times. This chain connects TRBV25-1 to TRBJ1-2; perhaps TRBD1 as D (5 bases). The germline CDR1 and CDR2 sequences are MGHDK and SYGVNS. V was clipped by 7 bases and J by 7 bases, with 13 bases between them. The CDR3 loop spans 12 amino acids. This CDR3 reads CASTSGGSGYTF. CDR3 nucleotides: TGTGCCAGCACGAGCGGGGGTAGTGGCTACACCTTC.

This chain connects TRBV9 to TRBJ2-3; maybe TRBD1 (5 bases). The CDR3 has 14 amino acids. V was trimmed by 3 bases and J by 0 bases, leaving 8 bases between them. CDR1 and CDR2 from the germline V gene are SGDLS and YYNGEE. For the CDR3, the DNA is TGTGCCAGCAGCGGACAGACAAGCACAGATACGCAGTATTTT. This encodes CASSGQTSTDTQYF.

The chain uses TRBV5-5 and TRBJ1-2, with D possibly being TRBD1 (5 bases). The germline CDR1 and CDR2 sequences are SGHKS and YYEKEE (reference sequence). CDR3 length: 14 residues. V was pared by 0 bases and J by 8 bases, with 14 bases between. The CDR3 sequence: CASSLGGVLSGYTF. The CDR3 DNA reads TGTGCCAGCAGCTTGGGGGGCGTCCTATCGGGCTACACCTTC.

This clone was counted a single time. The chain has TRBV19 and TRBJ1-1; TRBD1 is a possible D gene (5 bases). In germline, CDR1 is LNHDA, CDR2 SQIVND (reference sequence). The V and J ends lost 4 bases and 4 bases respectively, with 25 bases between them. CDR3 length: 18 amino acids. CDR3 bases: TGTGCCAGTAGTACCCCGTTTCCTGGGACCGCCGGGGGCACTGAAGCTTTCTTT. Translated: CASSTPFPGTAGGTEAFF.

The chain combines TRBV27 with TRBJ1-5; no reliable D call. Germline values: CDR1 MNHEY, CDR2 SMNVEV (reference sequence). V lost 2 bases and J 1 base, leaving 18 bases between the germline ends. This CDR3 has 18 amino acids. The chain's CDR3 is CASSLNTPWLRSNQPQHF. CDR3 coding DNA: TGTGCCAGCAGTTTAAATACCCCGTGGTTGCGGAGCAATCAGCCCCAGCATTTT.

J is TRBJ2-7 and V is TRBV18; 8 bases agree with TRBD1. This CDR3 is 16 amino acids long. Germline values: CDR1 KGHSH, CDR2 LQKENI. Germline trimming cut 6 bases from V and 2 bases from J; bases unmatched to any gene: 12. The CDR3, as DNA: TGTGCCAGCTCCAGCCCGGAGACAGGGGAGGCCTACGAGCAGTACTTC. Residues: CASSSPETGEAYEQYF.

The rearrangement uses TRBV4-3 and TRBJ2-1; 7 bases fit TRBD2. From germline, CDR1 is LGHNA and CDR2 YSLEER. The ends lost 0 bases at V and 8 bases at J; junction bases unmatched: 10. The CDR3 spans 16 residues. CDR3 DNA sequence: TGCGCCAGCAGCCAAGATCTCAGGACTAGTAACCATGAGCAGTTCTTC. It codes for CASSQDLRTSNHEQFF.

J is TRBJ1-2 and V is TRBV6-2 or TRBV6-3; D not certain. The V gene lost 0 bases and the J gene lost 4 bases, with 9 bases spanning the gap. This CDR3 contains 14 residues. The germline V gene has CDR1 MNHEY and CDR2 SVGEGT. This CDR3 reads CASSYSSGVYGYTF. Here the CDR3 DNA reads TGTGCCAGCAGTTACTCTTCAGGCGTCTATGGCTACACCTTC.

V gene TRBV27 combines with J gene TRBJ1-2; 8 bases agree with TRBD1. Trimming cost V 7 bases and J 8 bases; bases outside gene matches: 15. The CDR3 has 15 amino acids. The germline CDR1 and CDR2 sequences are MNHEY and SMNVEV (reference sequence). DNA for the CDR3: TGTGCCAGCATGTTCATCCAGGGGGCTCGGGGAGGCTACACCTTC. It translates to CASMFIQGARGGYTF.

The chain recombines TRBV25-1 with TRBJ2-3; maybe TRBD2 (6 bases). V dropped 4 bases and J dropped 3 bases, with 14 bases sitting between them. The length of the CDR3 is 15 residues. Germline assignment: CDR1 MGHDK and CDR2 SYGVNS. The CDR3 DNA reads TGTGCCAGCAGTGGAATCATGGGACTTACAGATACGCAGTATTTT. This codes for CASSGIMGLTDTQYF.

The rearrangement uses TRBV29-1 and TRBJ1-5; no reliable D call. V dropped 6 bases and J dropped 0 bases, with 9 bases sitting between them. This CDR3 region has 13 residues. From germline, CDR1 is SQVTM and CDR2 ANQGSEA. The CDR3 DNA sequence: TGCAGCGTGGCAGATTCTAGCAATCAGCCCCAGCATTTT. Residues: CSVADSSNQPQHF.

This clone was detected once. The chain couples TRBV5-1 to TRBJ1-6; the D is unclear. This CDR3 is 16 amino acids long. Germline V gives CDR1 SGHRS, CDR2 YFSETQ. V was trimmed by 0 bases and J by 0 bases, leaving 7 bases between them. The DNA of the CDR3 is TGCGCCAGCAGCTTGGGGGCGACCTCCTATAATTCACCCCTCCACTTT. Its translation is CASSLGATSYNSPLHF.

The CDR3 coding sequence is TGTGCCAGCAGCACTGTCGGGCGGGTTGCGGGGGAGCTGTTTTTT. Protein product: CASSTVGRVAGELFF. V is TRBV11-2 and J is TRBJ2-2, with D perhaps matching TRBD2 (5 bases). The CDR3 is 15 amino acids. V lost 5 bases and J 8 bases, leaving 18 bases between the germline ends. The germline CDR1 and CDR2 sequences are SGHAT and FQNNGV.

The chain uses TRBV12-5 and TRBJ2-7, with D maybe TRBD1 (5 bases). V dropped 3 bases and J dropped 0 bases, with 6 bases sitting between them. The CDR3 consists of 13 residues. Germline CDR1 and CDR2: LGHNT and FRNRAP. The CDR3 DNA reads as TGTGCTAGTGGTTTTGACAGCTCCTACGAGCAGTACTTC. Encoded protein: CASGFDSSYEQYF.

This chain uses TRBV6-2 or TRBV6-3 with TRBJ1-1; D unclear. The CDR3 has 15 amino acids. CDR1 and CDR2 from the germline V gene are MNHEY and SVGEGT. Trimming took off 5 bases at V and 3 bases at J, with 16 bases between the two ends. The CDR3 nucleotides are TGTGCCAGCAGTACCCCCCGGCGCGGCTACACTGAAGCTTTCTTT. It yields the protein CASSTPRRGYTEAFF.

The chain uses TRBV5-8 and TRBJ2-7; TRBD1 is a possible D gene (5 bases). The CDR3 is 12 residues long. Trimming left V 3 bases short and J 6 bases short, with 10 bases between. Germline V gene sequence: CDR1 SGHTS, CDR2 YDEGEE. CDR3 sequence (DNA): TGTGCCAGCAGCTGGACACAAAGCGAGCAGTACTTC. Translation gives CASSWTQSEQYF.

This clone came up once. The chain employs TRBV11-2 and TRBJ1-6; 9 nucleotides agree with TRBD1. V trimming: 3 bases; J trimming: 7 bases; junction bases outside the gene matches: 7. The CDR3 is 16 amino acids. The germline V gene has CDR1 SGHAT and CDR2 FQNNGV. CDR3: CASSFHPGTGNSPLHF. CDR3 bases: TGTGCCAGCAGCTTCCACCCGGGGACAGGGAATTCACCCCTCCACTTT.

The V call is TRBV27, the J call TRBJ2-5, with 9 positions matching TRBD2. J gave up 5 bases and V 3 bases, and 4 bases lay outside the gene matches. The CDR3 extends over 14 amino acids. Germline-derived CDR1 and CDR2 are MNHEY and SMNVEV (reference sequence). CDR3 bases: TGTGCCAGCAGTTTTAGCGGGGGACGGGAGACCCAGTACTTC. Translating gives CASSFSGGRETQYF.

The chain employs TRBV4-3 and TRBJ2-3; 10 positions match TRBD2. The V segment lost 1 base and the J segment 5 bases; nucleotides outside the gene matches: 3. The germline V gene encodes CDR1 LGHNA and CDR2 YSLEER. The CDR3 consists of 15 residues. DNA for the CDR3: TGCGCCAGCAGCCAAGCGCCTAGCGGGGGAGATACGCAGTATTTT. It encodes CASSQAPSGGDTQYF.

CDR3 DNA sequence: TGTGCCAGCTCACCTCGAGCAGGTTTCCAGGGGGAGCTGTTTTTT. Encoded protein: CASSPRAGFQGELFF. This sequence joins TRBV18 and TRBJ2-2; unclear D gene. V was pared by 3 bases and J by 8 bases, with 16 bases between. Germline V gene sequence: CDR1 KGHSH, CDR2 LQKENI. This CDR3 comprises 15 residues.